The 9 T cell receptor beta chains given below trace back to one sample, sequenced in a study of blood T cell repertoires in COVID-19. The repertoire was sequenced with immunoSEQ multiplex PCR; TCRdb's copy has only in-frame clones and lacks some. The data show approximately 300,000 clones, with 86% seen just once and about 1.7% held by the top ten. Sample: peripheral blood. These receptors were collected from a woman between 45 and 65 years old with acute or convalescent COVID-19.

This clone was recorded only once. The chain uses TRBV7-3 and TRBJ2-2; 10 nucleotides line up with TRBD1. Losses at the gene ends were 0 bases for V and 5 bases for J; bases not matched to a gene: 9. The germline gives CDR1 SGHTA, CDR2 FQGTGA. This CDR3 is 18 amino acids long. The CDR3: CASSLTPGQGTGTGELFF. The CDR3 nucleotides are TGTGCCAGCAGCTTAACACCGGGACAGGGGACGGGGACCGGGGAGCTGTTTTTT.

V is TRBV7-2 and J is TRBJ1-5; TRBD1 agrees at 7 bases. V shed 5 bases, J shed 7 bases, and the junction held 8 bases outside the gene matches. There are 14 residues in the CDR3. Per germline, CDR1 SGHTA and CDR2 FQGNSA. CDR3 amino acids: CASSPNRGGQPQHF. The CDR3 nucleotides are TGTGCCAGCAGCCCCAACAGGGGTGGACAGCCCCAGCATTTT.

V and J are TRBV27 and TRBJ1-4; D gene unclear. The CDR3 length is 13 residues. V was shortened by 5 bases and J by 2 bases, with 6 bases between the two germline ends. Looked up from germline, CDR1 is MNHEY and CDR2 is SMNVEV (reference sequence). CDR3 in amino acids: CASSRRTNEKLFF. The CDR3 nucleotides read TGTGCCAGCAGTCGGCGGACTAATGAAAAACTGTTTTTT.

This clone appeared a single time. This sequence joins TRBV27 and TRBJ2-7; 9 nucleotides line up with TRBD2. The CDR3 contains 17 residues. CDR1 and CDR2 (germline): MNHEY, SMNVEV (reference sequence). The J segment lost 1 base and the V segment lost 0 bases, leaving 7 bases of the junction unmatched. CDR3 in amino acids: CASSLSIAGGFSYEQYF. In nucleotides, the CDR3 is TGTGCCAGCAGTTTATCGATCGCGGGAGGGTTTTCCTACGAGCAGTACTTC.

The V call is TRBV19, the J call TRBJ1-5, with a possible D match to TRBD1 (6 bases). The CDR3 has 18 amino acids. CDR1 LNHDA and CDR2 SQIVND come from the germline V gene (reference sequence). V lost 6 bases to trimming and J lost 0 bases, with 21 bases between them. The CDR3: CASSPYAGAVYSNQPQHF. As DNA, the CDR3 is TGTGCCAGTAGCCCCTATGCAGGGGCCGTCTATAGCAATCAGCCCCAGCATTTT.

CDR3 loop: CAWSRSFGSQPQHF. The CDR3 coding sequence is TGTGCCTGGAGTAGGAGTTTCGGGTCCCAGCCCCAGCATTTT. The chain carries TRBV30 and TRBJ1-5; D gene unclear. Per germline, CDR1 GTSNPN and CDR2 SVGIG (reference sequence). CDR3 length: 14 amino acids. Trimming removed 2 bases at V and 7 bases at J, with 15 bases between.

This chain uses TRBV28 with TRBJ2-2; TRBD1 matches at 8 bases. Germline CDR1 is MDHEN and CDR2 is SYDVKM. The CDR3 covers 14 residues. With V trimmed by 6 bases and J by 5 bases, 5 bases remained unmatched. Here the CDR3 DNA reads TGTGCCAGCAGGGAGACAGGGGTGACCGGGGAGCTGTTTTTT. Residues: CASRETGVTGELFF. The full variable domain, with the rest looked up from reference TRBV28 and TRBJ2-2, is DVKVTQSSRYLVKRTGEKVFLECVQDMDHENMFWYRQDPGLGLRLIYFSYDVKMKEKGDIPEGYSVSREKKERFSLILESASTNQTSMYLCASRETGVTGELFFGEGSRLTVL.

The rearrangement joins TRBV7-3 to TRBJ2-1; 7 bases map to TRBD1. Germline trimming cut 3 bases from V and 0 bases from J; bases unmatched to any gene: 2. Germline V lookup: CDR1 SGHTA, CDR2 FQGTGA. The CDR3 is 15 residues long. As DNA, the CDR3 is TGTGCCAGCAGCTTGACAGGGCTCTCCTACAATGAGCAGTTCTTC. Translated, it gives CASSLTGLSYNEQFF.

This rearrangement joins TRBV9 to TRBJ2-5; D possibly corresponds to TRBD1 (7 bases). The CDR3 is 14 amino acids. Looked up from germline, CDR1 is SGDLS and CDR2 is YYNGEE. V was shortened by 3 bases and J by 5 bases, with 14 bases between the two germline ends. The CDR3 DNA is TGTGCCAGCAGCGCAGGAGGGGGCTCGGAGACCCAGTACTTC. The encoded protein is CASSAGGGSETQYF.